The rows below give T cell receptor beta chains drawn from one sample of a study of cytomegalovirus exposure and HLA in healthy donors. Only in-frame clones appear in the TCRdb table, and some are missing; sequencing was by immunoSEQ multiplex PCR. The sample lists fewer than 120,000 clones; roughly four fifths were seen once. Sequenced input: PBMCs. All receptors derive from a woman aged 25 to 39 in good health and CMV-seronegative. CDR3s include the opening cysteine and the closing phenylalanine or tryptophan. The D gene is left open where the match is weak. The size entry is marked missing in some rows and otherwise reads once, few, many or a size class.

once TRBJ2-1 TRBV5-8 . TGTGCCAGCAGCCTCCAAACAGGGCAAGTTGGAAGTGAGCAGTTCTTC CASSLQTGQVGSEQFF
. TRBJ2-1 TRBV14 . TGTGCCAGCAGCCTAAATTACAATGAGCAGTTCTTC CASSLNYNEQFF
few TRBJ2-2 TRBV2 TRBD2 TGTGCCAGCGGACTAGCGGGAAACACCGGGGAGCTGTTTTTT CASGLAGNTGELFF
few TRBJ1-2 TRBV6-1 TRBD1 TGTGCCACCGGGACAGGGGGACCCGGGACCTTC CATGTGGPGTF
once TRBJ2-1 TRBV4-3 TRBD2 TGCGCCAGCAGCCGATTAGCGGGGGGAGATAATGAGCAGTTCTTC CASSRLAGGDNEQFF
. TRBJ1-2 TRBV5-4 TRBD1 TGTGCCAGCAGCTCGCTTTACCGGGACAGCAACTATGGCTACACCTTC CASSSLYRDSNYGYTF
. TRBJ2-7 TRBV28 . TGTGCCAGCAACCCAGGCTCCTCCTACGAGCAGTACTTC CASNPGSSYEQYF
. TRBJ1-1 TRBV5-1 . TGCGCCAGCAGCTTGTATGGGACAGAAGCTTTCTTT CASSLYGTEAFF
. TRBJ2-5 TRBV29-1 . TGCAGCGTTTGCTTCGGGACAAGCAGCCAAGAGACCCAGTACTTC CSVCFGTSSQETQYF
. TRBJ2-7 TRBV28 . TGTGCCAGCAGTTTAACTAGTCCCCCCTACGAGCAGTACTTC CASSLTSPPYEQYF
. TRBJ1-5 TRBV4-2 TRBD1 TGTGCCAGCAGCCAAGATGGACAGGGCGTAGGCAATCAGCCCCAGCATTTT CASSQDGQGVGNQPQHF
once TRBJ2-7 TRBV30 TRBD1 TGTGCCTGGAGTGTGACAGGGACCTTCCTCTACGAGCAGTACTTC CAWSVTGTFLYEQYF
. TRBJ2-5 TRBV28 TRBD1 TGTGCCAGCAGAAATGGACGCGACAGGGGGCGCGGTGAGACCCAGTACTTC CASRNGRDRGRGETQYF
. TRBJ1-1 TRBV5-1 . TGCGCCAGCAGCCCCCTCCCCGGGGCTGAAGCTTTCTTT CASSPLPGAEAFF
. TRBJ2-7 TRBV28 . TGTGCCAGCAGCGGGAGAAACAGCGCCTACGAGCAGTACTTC CASSGRNSAYEQYF
. TRBJ1-2 TRBV7-2 . TGTGCCAGCAGCTTAGCGCAAGGAGGGTATAATGGCTACACCTTC CASSLAQGGYNGYTF
few TRBJ2-6 TRBV5-4 TRBD1 TGTGCCAGCAGCACGGAACAGGGGCTAGGCTCTGGGGCCAACGTCCTGACTTTC CASSTEQGLGSGANVLTF
once TRBJ2-1 TRBV10-2 TRBD2 TGCGCCAGCATGCTAACTAGCGGGGGATACAATGAGCAGTTCTTC CASMLTSGGYNEQFF
. TRBJ1-1 TRBV2 . TGTGCCAGCAGTGGAGGCCGGAACACTGAAGCTTTCTTT CASSGGRNTEAFF
. TRBJ2-7 TRBV7-2 . TGTGCCAGCAGCTCGAGCGGACGGATCCCCTACGAGCAGTACTTC CASSSSGRIPYEQYF
few TRBJ2-7 TRBV27 TRBD1 TGTGCCAGCAGTTTATCGAGCGGCCGACACAGGGGGCACTACGAGCAGTACTTC CASSLSSGRHRGHYEQYF
. TRBJ1-1 TRBV7-9 TRBD1 TGTGCCAGCGCGGGACAGGGGAACACTGAAGCTTTCTTT CASAGQGNTEAFF
few TRBJ1-5 TRBV4-1 . TGCGCCAGCAGCCAAGACCAAGTCCCCCGGGATAATCAGCCCCAGCATTTT CASSQDQVPRDNQPQHF